This T cell receptor (beta chain) was retrieved from a study of shared clonotypes between healthy human individuals. Profiling relied on immunoSEQ multiplex PCR, and the TCRdb table lists in-frame clones only, not all of them. The sample records a few million clones, approximately 93% being singletons. With 1 base removed from V and 9 bases from J, the gap between germline ends came to 15 bases. Germline V CDR1 and CDR2: SGHTA, FQGNSA. The CDR3 has 14 amino acids. The source material was naive CD4+ T cells from PBMCs. Subset specified: CD45RA+ positively selected. The chain has TRBV7-2 and TRBJ2-5; D unresolved. The receptor comes from a young man in good health. Some clones in this sample may be carry-over from other donors' samples. This CDR3 is CASSLGMGRRSQYF. In nucleotides, the CDR3 is TGTGCCAGCAGCTTAGGAATGGGCAGGCGGTCCCAGTACTTC.